The next 16 T cell receptor beta chains were all read from a single sample in a study of shared clonotypes between healthy human individuals. TCRdb's copy holds only in-frame clones and misses some; the assay was immunoSEQ multiplex PCR. The table includes roughly 2,000,000 clones, just over 90% detected once. The naive CD8 fraction comprised CD45RO-negative cells positively selected for CCR7 and excluded terminally differentiated effector memory CD45RA+ cells. The sample consisted of naive CD8+ T cells from PBMCs. These receptors were taken from a young man in good health. Some clones in this sample may be carry-over from other donors' samples.

The rearrangement uses TRBV6-5 and TRBJ2-7; 8 bases line up with TRBD1. Trimming removed 0 bases from V and 3 bases from J; junction bases left unmatched: 4. Germline loops: CDR1 MNHEY, CDR2 SVGAGI. This CDR3 contains 15 residues. The CDR3 sequence is CASSYSGQENYEQYF. CDR3 DNA sequence: TGTGCCAGCAGTTACTCGGGACAGGAGAACTACGAGCAGTACTTC.

The chain links TRBV19 to TRBJ2-1; D is ambiguous. This CDR3 is 12 amino acids long. The V gene lost 6 bases and the J gene lost 8 bases, with 11 bases spanning the gap. Per the germline V gene, CDR1 is LNHDA and CDR2 is SQIVND (reference sequence). CDR3 in DNA: TGTGCCAGTAGCGATGACATCGATGAGCAGTTCTTC. It is translated as CASSDDIDEQFF.

Points on this clone: Other DNA sequences in the same sample also yield this CDR3. V gene TRBV27 combines with J gene TRBJ2-1; D gene uncertain. Looked up from germline, CDR1 is MNHEY and CDR2 is SMNVEV (reference sequence). The CDR3 is 14 amino acids. V dropped 5 bases and J dropped 0 bases, with 8 bases sitting between them. The CDR3, as DNA: TGTGCCAGCAGTCCCCTTAGCTCCTACAATGAGCAGTTCTTC. This codes for CASSPLSSYNEQFF.

Regarding this clone: Other DNA sequences in the same sample also yield this CDR3. The chain combines TRBV7-9 with TRBJ2-7, with TRBD2 identical over 7 bases. Germline V gene lookup returns CDR1 SEHNR and CDR2 FQNEAQ (reference sequence). The CDR3 contains 13 residues. V was clipped by 1 base and J by 4 bases; unmatched bases: 1. The CDR3 DNA reads TGTGCCAGCAGCTTAGTGGGACTATACGAGCAGTACTTC. Protein sequence: CASSLVGLYEQYF.

Concerning this clone: Other DNA sequences in the same sample also yield this CDR3. The chain recombines TRBV9 with TRBJ1-1; tentative D call: TRBD1 (6 bases). With 2 bases removed from V and 4 bases from J, the gap between germline ends came to 9 bases. The CDR3 is 13 amino acids. In germline, CDR1 is SGDLS, CDR2 YYNGEE. CDR3 in amino acids: CASSVDRSTEAFF. CDR3 sequence (DNA): TGTGCCAGCAGCGTCGACAGGAGCACTGAAGCTTTCTTT.

The V call is TRBV9, the J call TRBJ1-1, with no clear D. Between the trimmed V and J ends, which lost 3 bases and 1 base, there was a span of 19 bases. In germline, CDR1 is SGDLS, CDR2 YYNGEE. This CDR3 is built from 17 residues. The CDR3 nucleotides are TGTGCCAGCAGCGGCAACACGGTCCTCTCGGGGAACACTGAAGCTTTCTTT. This translates into CASSGNTVLSGNTEAFF.

This chain joins TRBV2 and TRBJ2-7, with a tentative D call TRBD1 (5 bases). Germline CDR1 SNHLY, CDR2 FYNNEI. The CDR3 is made up of 15 amino acids. The ends were cut back, 6 bases at V and 0 bases at J, with 15 bases in the middle. In nucleotides, the CDR3 is TGTGCCAGCAGGGGGCGGCAGGGAAGCTCCTACGAGCAGTACTTC. It encodes CASRGRQGSSYEQYF.

The chain's CDR3 is CASSPTPSSYNEQFF. The DNA of the CDR3 is TGTGCCAGCAGCCCAACCCCCAGCTCCTACAATGAGCAGTTCTTC. This chain uses TRBV6-4 with TRBJ2-1; D unclear. The CDR3 totals 15 residues. From germline, CDR1 is MRHNA and CDR2 SNTAGT. The germline V and J ends were trimmed by 6 bases and 0 bases, with 12 bases remaining between them.

The V call is TRBV5-6, the J call TRBJ1-2; the D gene is possibly TRBD1 (6 bases). Looked up from germline, CDR1 is SGHDT and CDR2 is YYEEEE. The CDR3 runs 14 residues. Trimming took off 2 bases at V and 3 bases at J, with 11 bases between the two ends. The CDR3 DNA reads as TGTGCCAGCAGCTTAAGGGGGGCGCACTATGGCTACACCTTC. Amino acids: CASSLRGAHYGYTF.

This clone occurred a few times. CDR3: CASSEYWTVNQPQHF. DNA of the CDR3: TGTGCCAGCAGTGAATACTGGACGGTCAATCAGCCCCAGCATTTT. The chain combines TRBV6-1 with TRBJ1-5; D remains ambiguous. The CDR3 has 15 amino acids. Trimming took 2 bases from V and 3 from J, leaving 11 bases between them. Germline lookup yields CDR1 MNHNS and CDR2 SASEGT.

The CDR3 spells CASSQVQGRQNIQYF. The CDR3 coding sequence is TGCGCCAGCAGCCAAGTACAGGGGAGGCAAAACATTCAGTACTTC. This chain uses TRBV4-1 with TRBJ2-4; tentatively, D is TRBD1 (7 bases). Germline loops: CDR1 MGHRA, CDR2 YSYEKL. V lost 1 base, J lost 5 bases, and 12 bases lay in between. The CDR3 runs 15 residues.

This chain joins TRBV10-2 and TRBJ1-3; D gene ambiguous. The V gene lost 5 bases and the J gene lost 0 bases, with 11 bases spanning the gap. Germline V gene lookup returns CDR1 WSHSY and CDR2 SAAADI. The CDR3 totals 15 residues. The CDR3 region is CASSSTSASGNTIYF. CDR3 DNA sequence: TGCGCCAGCAGTTCTACATCCGCCTCTGGAAACACCATATATTTT.

This chain joins TRBV2 and TRBJ2-1; 8 positions agree with TRBD2. J lost 2 bases, V lost 6 bases, and 12 bases had no gene match. This CDR3 is 17 amino acids long. Germline V lookup: CDR1 SNHLY, CDR2 FYNNEI. Here the CDR3 DNA reads TGTGCCAGCAGACCTAGACTAGCGCACCTACCCTACAATGAGCAGTTCTTC. Translated, it gives CASRPRLAHLPYNEQFF.

V is TRBV2 and J is TRBJ2-1, with 9 bases aligning to TRBD2. The V gene's germline CDR1 is SNHLY and CDR2 FYNNEI. The CDR3 covers 14 residues. V lost 6 bases to trimming and J lost 5 bases; unmatched junction nucleotides: 5. The CDR3 is CASRGGRVDNEQFF. CDR3 nucleotide sequence: TGTGCCAGCAGAGGCGGGAGGGTGGACAATGAGCAGTTCTTC. Supplemented by reference TRBV2 and TRBJ2-1, the full variable domain reads EPEVTQTPSHQVTQMGQEVILRCVPISNHLYFYWYRQILGQKVEFLVSFYNNEISEKSEIFDDQFSVERPDGSNFTLKIRSTKLEDSAMYFCASRGGRVDNEQFFGPGTRLTVL.

The chain employs TRBV7-3 and TRBJ1-4; D is unresolved. Germline CDR1 reads SGHTA; CDR2 reads FQGTGA. Trimming took off 5 bases at V and 6 bases at J, with 16 bases between the two ends. The CDR3 runs to 15 residues. This CDR3 reads CASSAFHGKHEKLFF. DNA of the CDR3: TGTGCCAGCAGCGCCTTCCACGGGAAGCATGAAAAACTGTTTTTT.

J is TRBJ1-2 and V is TRBV11-2; D unresolved. The CDR3 loop spans 12 amino acids. V lost 0 bases and J lost 4, with 3 bases in between. Germline V gives CDR1 SGHAT, CDR2 FQNNGV. As DNA, the CDR3 is TGTGCCAGCAGCTTAGACGGCTATGGCTACACCTTC. It codes for CASSLDGYGYTF. Full variable domain (remainder filled in from reference TRBV11-2 and TRBJ1-2): EAGVAQSPRYKIIEKRQSVAFWCNPISGHATLYWYQQILGQGPKLLIQFQNNGVVDDSQLPKDRFSAERLKGVDSTLKIQPAKLEDSAVYLCASSLDGYGYTFGSGTRLTVV.